The next 23 T cell receptor beta chains were all read from a single sample in a study. Tregs were sorted as CD4+CD25+CD127-/low cells. TCRdb itself ran the 5' RACE reads through MiXCR, one entry per CDR3 protein. The sample yields 35,000 to 50,000 distinct CDR3 sequences, about 20% seen once. Specimen: Tregs sorted from blood. These receptors originate from a female donor with breast cancer.

This clonotype has a handful of counts. V is TRBV5-1 and J is TRBJ1-4; 10 bases agree with TRBD1. The trim removed 1 base at V and 8 bases at J, leaving 8 bases unmatched. CDR1 is SGHRS, CDR2 YFSETQ, per germline. The CDR3 totals 16 residues. DNA of the CDR3: TGCGCCAGCAGCTTGACCCTGGACAGGGGGGCCGAAAAACTGTTTTTT. Translation gives CASSLTLDRGAEKLFF. Looking up the rest from reference TRBV5-1 and TRBJ1-4 gives the full variable domain: KAGVTQTPRYLIKTRGQQVTLSCSPISGHRSVSWYQQTPGQGLQFLFEYFSETQRNKGNFPGRFSGRQFSNSRSEMNVSTLELGDSALYLCASSLTLDRGAEKLFFGSGTQLSVL.

This clonotype was seen ten or more times. CDR3 in amino acids: CASSLQGAGTPTNEKLFF. The CDR3 coding sequence is TGTGCCAGCAGTCTCCAGGGGGCGGGGACCCCAACTAATGAAAAACTGTTTTTT. This rearrangement joins TRBV28 to TRBJ1-4, with TRBD1 matching 8 bases. V was pared by 5 bases and J by 0 bases, with 11 bases of the junction left unmatched. The CDR3 has 18 residues. Looked up from germline, CDR1 is MDHEN and CDR2 is SYDVKM.

The chain has TRBV29-1 and TRBJ2-1; unclear D gene. In germline, CDR1 is SQVTM, CDR2 ANQGSEA. The CDR3 spans 11 residues. V was trimmed by 2 bases and J by 10 bases, leaving 9 bases between them. CDR3 DNA sequence: TGCAGCGTTGAACTCCTCGGGGAGCAGTTCTTC. Translating gives CSVELLGEQFF.

This clonotype was found many times. The J gene is TRBJ1-3, the V gene TRBV20-1; D is unresolved. The germline V gene has CDR1 DFQATT and CDR2 SNEGSKA (reference sequence). This CDR3 is built from 14 residues. Trimming took off 4 bases at V and 1 base at J, with 11 bases between the two ends. DNA for the CDR3: TGCAGTGCTAAGTACTACCATTCTGGAAACACCATATATTTT. Its protein is CSAKYYHSGNTIYF.

Turning to this clonotype: A read error may be the cause here, since a much bigger clone is one base away. The chain carries TRBV4-2 and TRBJ2-5, with D possibly TRBD2 on 6 matching bases. Germline CDR1 reads LGHNA; CDR2 reads YNFKEQ. This CDR3 has 16 amino acids. The CDR3 DNA reads as TGTGCCAGCGGCCAAGTTGGAACGGGAGAGGGAGAGACCCAGTACTTC. Translated, it gives CASGQVGTGEGETQYF.

This clonotype was counted a few times. CDR3 loop: CASTLSRAAWETQYF. DNA of the CDR3: TGTGCCAGCACCCTCTCCCGGGCGGCTTGGGAGACCCAGTACTTC. The V call is TRBV12-3 or TRBV12-4, the J call TRBJ2-5; D uncertain. V was cut by 7 bases and J by 5 bases, with 20 bases left in between. The CDR3 consists of 15 residues.

Remarks on this clonotype: The junction departs from the called germline gene at one end, perhaps through a read error. As DNA, the CDR3 is TGTGCCAGCAGCCTGGGGGCCAACAATGAGCAGTCCTTC. Encoded protein: CASSLGANNEQSF. The chain uses TRBV7-9 and TRBJ2-1; D is possibly TRBD1 (6 bases). Germline V gives CDR1 SEHNR, CDR2 FQNEAQ (reference sequence). CDR3 size: 13 residues.

Only a few counts were recorded for this clonotype. This chain uses TRBV29-1 with TRBJ1-1; D gene uncertain. V was clipped by 4 bases and J by 1 base, with 7 bases between them. The germline V gene has CDR1 SQVTM and CDR2 ANQGSEA. The CDR3 contains 12 residues. The CDR3 sequence: CSVGDENTEAFF. In nucleotides, the CDR3 is TGCAGCGTTGGAGATGAGAACACTGAAGCTTTCTTT.

Concerning this clonotype itself: A clone one base away is much larger, so this may be a read error. The chain is built from TRBV5-1 and TRBJ2-7, with TRBD2 as a possible D gene (6 bases). This CDR3 has 14 amino acids. Germline V gives CDR1 SGHRS, CDR2 YFSETQ. Here the CDR3 reads CTSSLSEGGYEQYF. As DNA, the CDR3 is TGCACCAGCAGCTTGTCTGAGGGAGGCTACGAGCAGTACTTC.

Only a few counts were recorded for this clonotype. V and J are TRBV29-1 and TRBJ2-1; D is undetermined. The CDR3 loop spans 13 amino acids. Germline lookup yields CDR1 SQVTM and CDR2 ANQGSEA. The germline V and J ends were trimmed by 6 bases and 7 bases, with 16 bases remaining between them. The CDR3 DNA reads as TGCAGCGTCCCCCTTGTCTCGGCGAATGAGCAGTTCTTC. Translation: CSVPLVSANEQFF.

This clonotype was counted ten times or more. The V and J genes are TRBV12-3 or TRBV12-4 and TRBJ1-2; TRBD1 aligns across 9 bases. The CDR3 totals 15 residues. Unmatched junction bases numbered 10, after V lost 5 bases and J lost 6 bases. DNA of the CDR3: TGTGCCAGCAGTGAGGGGGGACAGGGAAGGGATGGCTACACCTTC. This gives the protein CASSEGGQGRDGYTF.

The V and J genes are TRBV5-1 and TRBJ2-2; D call uncertain. Germline V gives CDR1 SGHRS, CDR2 YFSETQ. The CDR3 has 15 residues. V gave up 1 base and J gave up 6 bases, with 13 bases separating them. The CDR3 DNA reads TGCGCCAGCAGCTTGTTTCCCCTTGTGCCCGGGGAGCTGTTTTTT. It encodes CASSLFPLVPGELFF.

This clonotype showed up many times. DNA of the CDR3: TGCGCCAGCAGCCAAGGGGCAAGTTACACTGAAGCTTTCTTT. It yields the protein CASSQGASYTEAFF. The chain has TRBV5-1 and TRBJ1-1; D is perhaps TRBD1 (5 bases). This CDR3 has 14 residues. V was trimmed by 4 bases and J by 3 bases, leaving 13 bases between them. Germline CDR1 reads SGHRS; CDR2 reads YFSETQ. Based on the CDR3 plus reference TRBV5-1 and TRBJ1-1, the full variable domain is KAGVTQTPRYLIKTRGQQVTLSCSPISGHRSVSWYQQTPGQGLQFLFEYFSETQRNKGNFPGRFSGRQFSNSRSEMNVSTLELGDSALYLCASSQGASYTEAFFGQGTRLTVV.

Worth noting for this clonotype: One end of the junction varies from germline; a read error may be responsible. V is TRBV10-2 and J is TRBJ1-5, with D unclear. This CDR3 comprises 14 residues. In germline, CDR1 is WSHSY, CDR2 SAAADI. This CDR3 reads CTSSESTINQPQHF. In DNA form, the CDR3 reads TGCACCAGCAGTGAGTCGACAATCAATCAGCCCCAGCATTTT.

This clonotype appeared many times. The rearrangement joins TRBV9 to TRBJ1-2; D uncertain. The CDR3 extends over 12 amino acids. In germline, CDR1 is SGDLS, CDR2 YYNGEE. Trimming removed 0 bases from V and 6 bases from J, with 6 bases in between. The CDR3 loop reads CASSVEGNGYTF. In DNA, the CDR3 is TGTGCCAGCAGCGTAGAAGGAAATGGCTACACCTTC.

This clonotype was picked up many times. This chain joins TRBV12-3 or TRBV12-4 and TRBJ1-5, with no clear D. The germline V and J ends were trimmed by 2 bases and 6 bases, with 11 bases remaining between them. CDR3 length equals 14 residues. For the CDR3, the DNA is TGTGCCAGCAGTTTACGGGCAGGAGGTCAGCCCCAGCATTTT. As protein: CASSLRAGGQPQHF.

This sequence joins TRBV30 and TRBJ2-7; D call uncertain. CDR1 GTSNPN and CDR2 SVGIG come from the germline V gene (reference sequence). This CDR3 is 12 amino acids long. V lost 2 bases, J lost 4 bases, and 9 bases lay in between. The CDR3 DNA reads as TGTGCCTGGAGTAAAGAGAAATACGAGCAGTACTTC. Amino acids: CAWSKEKYEQYF.

There are a few counts of this clonotype. The CDR3 coding sequence is TGCGCCAGCAGCTTGGAACTAGCGGCAAGTTACGAGCAGTACTTC. It encodes CASSLELAASYEQYF. The chain carries TRBV5-1 and TRBJ2-7; 8 nucleotides agree with TRBD2. This CDR3 region has 15 residues. In germline, CDR1 is SGHRS, CDR2 YFSETQ. V shed 0 bases and J 4 bases; nucleotides not matched to a gene: 6.

A word on this clonotype: A much larger clone differs by one base, so this may be a read error. V usage is TRBV5-6 and J usage is TRBJ2-2, with D possibly TRBD2 on 6 matching bases. CDR1 is SGHDT, CDR2 YYEEEE, per germline. The CDR3 is made up of 14 amino acids. Between the trimmed V and J ends, which lost 4 bases and 7 bases, there was a span of 14 bases. CDR3 residues: CASSLVGDFGELFF. CDR3 sequence (DNA): TGTGCCAGCAGCCTGGTGGGGGACTTCGGGGAGCTGTTTTTT.

V gene TRBV7-3 combines with J gene TRBJ2-2; no definite D call. This CDR3 is 12 amino acids long. Germline V lookup: CDR1 SGHTA, CDR2 FQGTGA. The V end lost 2 bases, the J end lost 6 bases, and 4 bases lay between the germline ends. The CDR3 sequence is CASSLDAGELFF. Written as DNA, the CDR3 is TGTGCCAGCAGCTTAGACGCCGGGGAGCTGTTTTTT.

CDR3 amino acids: CASRASGSWETQYF. Here the CDR3 DNA reads TGTGCCAGCCGGGCTAGCGGGAGCTGGGAGACCCAGTACTTC. V usage is TRBV6-5 and J usage is TRBJ2-5, with TRBD2 matching 10 bases. J lost 5 bases, V lost 8 bases, and 8 bases had no gene match. CDR3 size: 14 residues. Germline V gene lookup returns CDR1 MNHEY and CDR2 SVGAGI.

This clonotype was recorded at least ten times. The V and J genes are TRBV25-1 and TRBJ2-3; a weak D match, TRBD2 (5 bases). Trimming removed 4 bases at V and 0 bases at J, with 14 bases between. The CDR3 is 16 amino acids. In germline, CDR1 is MGHDK, CDR2 SYGVNS. The DNA of the CDR3 is TGTGCCAGCAGTGCTAGCAGCGCACTAAGCACAGATACGCAGTATTTT. It codes for CASSASSALSTDTQYF.

On this clonotype: With a much larger clone just one base away, this may be a read error. The chain couples TRBV5-1 to TRBJ2-2, with D maybe TRBD2 (6 bases). The V end lost 1 base, the J end lost 6 bases, and 13 bases lay between the germline ends. The CDR3 has 15 residues. The germline CDR1 and CDR2 sequences are SGHRS and YFSETQ. Here the CDR3 DNA reads TGCGCCAGCAGCTTGAACGGAGGGCCGGCCGGGGAGCTGTTTTTT. This translates into CASSLNGGPAGELFF.